The clone carrying this T cell receptor gamma chain was seen a few times. Its target is not known. This sequence may be a read error, since a much larger clone differs from it by one base. Other nucleotide sequences from this sample produce the same CDR3. The template was reverse-transcribed extracted RNA. The CDR3 regions were amplified by multiplex PCR from V-gene primers to a constant-region primer. TCRdb re-analyzed the multiplex PCR reads via CATT. The sample gives 36,000 or so gamma-chain clones, 20% of which show up once; under 2% is in the top ten. The record originates from a study of Vδ1+ human thymocytes. Regarding the study as a whole: Despite high sort purity, approximately 20% of thymic T cell receptor delta sequences were Vdelta2. In the thymus, TRG and TRD repertoires looked highly polyclonal with Gaussian CDR3 lengths.

The CDR3 totals 11 residues. V shed 0 bases and J 9 bases; nucleotides not matched to a gene: 2. Germline V gene sequence: CDR1 GITISATS, CDR2 ISYDGTV (reference sequence). This receptor was obtained from a girl less than two years old who had congenital heart surgery. The V and J genes are TRGV9 and TRGJ1 or TRGJ2. The sequencing sample was made of Vdelta1+ gamma-delta thymocytes from the thymus. Subset indicated: FACS-sorted CD3+ TCRalphabeta- TCRVdelta1+ TCRVdelta2- thymocytes. The CDR3 bases are TGTGCCTTGTGGGAGGTGTTTAAGAAACTCTTT. Amino acid sequence: CALWEVFKKLF.